The 5 T cell receptor beta chains in this list originate from one sample, sequenced in a study of blood T cell repertoires in COVID-19. Profiled with immunoSEQ multiplex PCR; TCRdb holds only in-frame clones, not every one. The sample shows roughly 210,000 clones, roughly 90% of them seen only once. Specimen: peripheral blood. All receptors come from a man aged 65 to 85 with acute or convalescent COVID-19.

This clone has a handful of counts. J is TRBJ2-1 and V is TRBV3-1 (or the pseudogene TRBV3-2); D may be TRBD1 (6 bases). Trimming took off 4 bases at V and 6 bases at J, with 19 bases between the two ends. The V gene's germline CDR1 is LGHDT and CDR2 YNNKEL (reference sequence). This CDR3 region has 16 residues. As DNA, the CDR3 is TGTGCCAGCAGCCGCTGGGACACTTCTACGGTCAATGAGCAGTTCTTC. It translates to CASSRWDTSTVNEQFF.

This clone was counted a few times. The gene calls are TRBV28 and TRBJ2-3; 10 nucleotides align to TRBD1. With V trimmed by 4 bases and J by 4 bases, 5 bases remained unmatched. Germline CDR1 and CDR2: MDHEN and SYDVKM. This CDR3 has 15 amino acids. CDR3 region: CASSSPGQGPDTQYF. The CDR3 DNA is TGTGCCAGCAGTTCCCCGGGACAGGGGCCAGATACGCAGTATTTT. Filled out from reference TRBV28 and TRBJ2-3, the complete variable domain reads DVKVTQSSRYLVKRTGEKVFLECVQDMDHENMFWYRQDPGLGLRLIYFSYDVKMKEKGDIPEGYSVSREKKERFSLILESASTNQTSMYLCASSSPGQGPDTQYFGPGTRLTVL.

J is TRBJ1-1 and V is TRBV19, with D maybe TRBD1 (6 bases). The CDR3 has 14 residues. Germline CDR1 LNHDA, CDR2 SQIVND (reference sequence). Trimming removed 9 bases at V and 6 bases at J, with 20 bases between. CDR3 amino acids: CASRTVGGWSEAFF. The CDR3 DNA reads TGTGCCAGCAGGACAGTAGGAGGTTGGTCTGAAGCTTTCTTT.

This chain joins TRBV19 and TRBJ2-5, with 11 bases aligning to TRBD1. This CDR3 is 15 amino acids long. The V and J ends lost 5 bases and 4 bases, in that order; junction bases with no gene match: 6. CDR1 and CDR2 from the germline V gene are LNHDA and SQIVND (reference sequence). CDR3 coding DNA: TGTGCCAGTAGTGGAGGGACAGGGGGAGGAGAGACCCAGTACTTC. It translates to CASSGGTGGGETQYF.

V and J are TRBV4-3 and TRBJ1-2, with 8 bases that match TRBD1. CDR3 length: 17 residues. From germline, CDR1 is LGHNA and CDR2 YSLEER. The V gene end was trimmed by 3 bases and the J gene end by 7 bases; junction bases not matched to a gene: 16. CDR3: CASSQELNQGARGGYTF. Here the CDR3 DNA reads TGCGCCAGCAGCCAGGAGCTTAACCAGGGGGCGCGGGGTGGCTACACCTTC.